This entry lists 21 T cell receptor beta chains sequenced from one sample in a study of CD4+ T cells in melanoma. The repertoire was sequenced with immunoSEQ multiplex PCR; TCRdb's copy has only in-frame clones and lacks some. The sample includes around 7,000 clones, roughly two thirds seen only once; the top ten take approximately 28%. Sequencing input: cells from a culture (not recorded whether cultured in vitro). The receptors derive from a human donor with melanoma.

The rearrangement uses TRBV5-1 and TRBJ1-6, with a possible D match to TRBD1 (5 bases). Germline V gene sequence: CDR1 SGHRS, CDR2 YFSETQ. Trimming pared 0 bases from V and 6 bases from J, leaving 13 bases between. The CDR3 has 16 residues. Written as DNA, the CDR3 is TGCGCCAGCAGCTTGGGGGCGGACACGGGTAATTCACCCCTCCACTTT. Translation gives CASSLGADTGNSPLHF. The whole variable domain, remainder taken from reference TRBV5-1 and TRBJ1-6, is KAGVTQTPRYLIKTRGQQVTLSCSPISGHRSVSWYQQTPGQGLQFLFEYFSETQRNKGNFPGRFSGRQFSNSRSEMNVSTLELGDSALYLCASSLGADTGNSPLHFGNGTRLTVT.

The chain combines TRBV2 with TRBJ1-2; TRBD1 agrees at 8 bases. Germline CDR1 is SNHLY and CDR2 is FYNNEI. CDR3 length equals 13 residues. V shed 4 bases, J shed 6 bases, and the junction held 4 bases outside the gene matches. CDR3 nucleotide sequence: TGTGCCAGCAGTGGCACAGGGGGAGATGGCTACACCTTC. This codes for CASSGTGGDGYTF.

This chain connects TRBV27 to TRBJ2-3; 11 bases map to TRBD2. The germline CDR1 and CDR2 sequences are MNHEY and SMNVEV (reference sequence). CDR3 length: 15 amino acids. Trimming cost V 3 bases and J 2 bases; bases outside gene matches: 1. The CDR3 region has the DNA TGTGCCAGCAGTTTGACTAGCGGGATCACAGATACGCAGTATTTT. Its translation is CASSLTSGITDTQYF.

The chain couples TRBV28 to TRBJ2-1, with D perhaps TRBD1 (5 bases). This CDR3 contains 16 residues. From germline, CDR1 is MDHEN and CDR2 SYDVKM. The V end lost 3 bases, the J end lost 4 bases, and 16 bases lay between the germline ends. The CDR3 reads CASSLVGDSLYNEQFF. The CDR3 coding sequence is TGTGCCAGCAGTTTGGTAGGAGACAGCTTGTACAATGAGCAGTTCTTC.

The chain uses TRBV7-2 and TRBJ2-1, with TRBD2 matching 11 bases. The CDR3 has 15 residues. Germline V gene lookup returns CDR1 SGHTA and CDR2 FQGNSA. V gave up 5 bases and J gave up 4 bases; unmatched junction bases: 4. CDR3 coding DNA: TGTGCCAGCAGCCTACTAGCGGGGGCTTACAATGAGCAGTTCTTC. This encodes CASSLLAGAYNEQFF.

This clone is labeled as medium-sized. The chain uses TRBV28 and TRBJ1-2; maybe TRBD1 (6 bases). Trimming left V 4 bases short and J 4 bases short, with 10 bases between. Germline V gives CDR1 MDHEN, CDR2 SYDVKM. The length of the CDR3 is 13 residues. The CDR3 DNA sequence: TGTGCCAGCAGTTCCGGACAGACCTATGGCTACACCTTC. Amino acids: CASSSGQTYGYTF.

This clone appeared a few times. The chain uses TRBV18 and TRBJ1-4; weak D call: TRBD1 (5 bases). The CDR3 is 18 residues long. Trimming removed 2 bases from V and 2 bases from J, with 18 bases in between. Germline CDR1 is KGHSH and CDR2 is LQKENI. CDR3 residues: CASSPKAGPLSTNEKLFF. DNA of the CDR3: TGTGCCAGCTCACCAAAGGCGGGACCTCTATCTACTAATGAAAAACTGTTTTTT.

The V gene is TRBV6-1, the J gene TRBJ2-1; 11 bases match TRBD2. Losses at the gene ends were 3 bases for V and 4 bases for J; bases not matched to a gene: 5. CDR3 size: 16 residues. CDR1 and CDR2 from the germline V gene are MNHNS and SASEGT. CDR3 region: CASSDQLAGEYNEQFF. CDR3 coding DNA: TGTGCCAGCAGTGACCAACTAGCGGGGGAGTACAATGAGCAGTTCTTC.

This rearrangement joins TRBV19 to TRBJ2-3; D is perhaps TRBD1 or TRBD2 (5 bases each). The CDR3 is 12 residues long. Deletions cut 4 bases from V and 6 bases from J, with 8 bases between. In germline, CDR1 is LNHDA, CDR2 SQIVND (reference sequence). The chain's CDR3 is CASSRGADTQYF. Written as DNA, the CDR3 is TGTGCCAGTAGTAGAGGGGCGGATACGCAGTATTTT.

By its share, this clone is large. This rearrangement joins TRBV7-9 to TRBJ2-7; the D is unclear. The CDR3 sequence is 15 residues long. The V end was cut by 5 bases, the J end by 1 base, with 15 bases between. Germline lookup yields CDR1 SEHNR and CDR2 FQNEAQ (reference sequence). In DNA form, the CDR3 reads TGTGCCAGCAGCCACGACATGGGCGCTTCCTACGAGCAGTACTTC. Translating gives CASSHDMGASYEQYF.

By sample fraction, this clone is medium-sized (0.01 to 0.1%). V is TRBV7-9 and J is TRBJ2-1, with 12 positions matching TRBD2. The germline gives CDR1 SEHNR, CDR2 FQNEAQ (reference sequence). The CDR3 consists of 18 residues. The V gene end was trimmed by 7 bases and the J gene end by 0 bases; junction bases not matched to a gene: 10. The CDR3 protein is CASNELAGGPYSYNEQFF. The CDR3 DNA follows: TGTGCCAGCAACGAACTAGCGGGGGGACCATACTCCTACAATGAGCAGTTCTTC.

The CDR3, as DNA: TGTGCCACCAGTGAGGGGACAGGGGGAGATACGCAGTATTTT. This sequence encodes CATSEGTGGDTQYF. This chain uses TRBV24-1 with TRBJ2-3; TRBD1 agrees at 11 bases. From germline, CDR1 is KGHDR and CDR2 SFDVKD. The V segment lost 4 bases and the J segment 5 bases; nucleotides outside the gene matches: 1. CDR3 length: 14 residues.

This chain links TRBV6-2 or TRBV6-3 with TRBJ2-7, with TRBD1 as a possible D gene (5 bases). Per the germline V gene, CDR1 is MNHEY and CDR2 is SVGEGT. Trimming took off 5 bases at V and 1 base at J, with 15 bases between the two ends. The CDR3 is made up of 15 amino acids. CDR3 residues: CASSPQGKGSYEQYF. The CDR3 DNA is TGTGCCAGCAGTCCCCAGGGAAAGGGGTCCTACGAGCAGTACTTC.

V usage is TRBV6-2 or TRBV6-3 and J usage is TRBJ1-5, with D possibly TRBD1 on 6 matching bases. CDR1 is MNHEY, CDR2 SVGEGT, per germline. This CDR3 is 14 amino acids long. Trimming stripped 4 bases from V and 4 bases from J, with 11 bases between. The CDR3 region is CASSSTGTNQPQHF. As DNA, the CDR3 is TGTGCCAGCAGTTCGACAGGAACGAATCAGCCCCAGCATTTT.

This clone rates as medium-sized. The rearrangement links TRBV25-1 to TRBJ1-5, with 9 positions matching TRBD1. The trim removed 6 bases at V and 0 bases at J, leaving 6 bases unmatched. Germline CDR1 and CDR2: MGHDK and SYGVNS. This CDR3 has 16 residues. The CDR3 coding sequence is TGTGCCAGCAGATACAGGGGGCTAGTTAGCAATCAGCCCCAGCATTTT. This encodes CASRYRGLVSNQPQHF. The full variable domain, its missing parts supplied by reference TRBV25-1 and TRBJ1-5, is EADIYQTPRYLVIGTGKKITLECSQTMGHDKMYWYQQDPGMELHLIHYSYGVNSTEKGDLSSESTVSRIRTEHFPLTLESARPSHTSQYLCASRYRGLVSNQPQHFGDGTRLSIL.

This sequence joins TRBV6-5 and TRBJ1-3; D gene ambiguous. V shed 0 bases and J shed 0 bases, with 6 bases lying between them. Germline values: CDR1 MNHEY, CDR2 SVGAGI. The CDR3 sequence is 15 residues long. The CDR3 nucleotides are TGTGCCAGCAGTTACTCGTGGGACTCTGGAAACACCATATATTTT. Its protein product is CASSYSWDSGNTIYF.

This rearrangement joins TRBV5-1 to TRBJ1-2; D ambiguous. From germline, CDR1 is SGHRS and CDR2 YFSETQ. The CDR3 has 18 amino acids. Trimming shortened V by 4 bases and J by 1 base, and 23 bases separated the two germline ends. The CDR3, as DNA: TGCGCCAGCAGCCAGGCCCTCCCCTCCGAGCGGTTTAACTATGGCTACACCTTC. Amino acid sequence: CASSQALPSERFNYGYTF.

This clone came up once. V and J are TRBV10-2 and TRBJ1-5, with 9 nucleotides matching TRBD1. The CDR3 has 16 amino acids. The trim removed 6 bases at V and 6 bases at J, leaving 12 bases unmatched. Germline V lookup: CDR1 WSHSY, CDR2 SAAADI. DNA for the CDR3: TGCGCCAGCAGCGTATGGACAGGGGCCCAGGGTCAGCCCCAGCATTTT. This gives the protein CASSVWTGAQGQPQHF.

For this clone: The same CDR3 can be traced to other DNA sequences in this sample. V gene TRBV2 combines with J gene TRBJ2-2; D ambiguous. Germline V gene lookup returns CDR1 SNHLY and CDR2 FYNNEI. CDR3 length equals 12 residues. V lost 6 bases and J 1 base, leaving 3 bases between the germline ends. Here the CDR3 DNA reads TGTGCCAGCAGCCGGAACACCGGGGAGCTGTTTTTT. Translation gives CASSRNTGELFF.

This chain links TRBV7-2 with TRBJ2-7; D perhaps matches TRBD2 (5 bases). Germline lookup yields CDR1 SGHTA and CDR2 FQGNSA. CDR3 length: 14 amino acids. Trimming pared 4 bases from V and 1 base from J, leaving 11 bases between. CDR3 sequence reads: CASSSPERSYEQYF. The CDR3 nucleotides read TGTGCCAGCAGCTCACCCGAGCGGTCCTACGAGCAGTACTTC.

The rearrangement uses TRBV5-1 and TRBJ1-2; D uncertain. Trimming took off 0 bases at V and 8 bases at J, with 8 bases between the two ends. Germline V lookup: CDR1 SGHRS, CDR2 YFSETQ. This CDR3 has 12 amino acids. CDR3 bases: TGCGCCAGCAGCTTGGACGGGAAAGGCTACACCTTC. Protein sequence: CASSLDGKGYTF.